This T cell receptor beta chain comes out of a study of beta chain features in type 1 diabetes. Trimming pared 1 base from V and 0 bases from J, leaving 13 bases between. Per the germline V gene, CDR1 is SGHTA and CDR2 is FQGNSA. The CDR3 consists of 18 residues. This clone has only a few counts. The authors reverse transcribed all of the isolated RNA, so sequencing captured expressed TCRB transcripts. TCRdb keeps only in-frame clones here, not all; method: immunoSEQ multiplex PCR. The sample holds a few hundred thousand clones; approximately 14% are singletons and the top ten take roughly 0.038%. The clonotype originates from a man aged 25-45 years in good health. Sequences were obtained from naive CD4+ T cells from blood. The chain links TRBV7-2 to TRBJ2-6, with D tentatively TRBD2 (6 bases). CDR3 nucleotides: TGTGCCAGCAGCTTAGGACCAGGGAGGCCCTCTGGGGCCAACGTCCTGACTTTC. Translated: CASSLGPGRPSGANVLTF.